This T cell receptor (beta chain) was identified in a study of regulatory T cells in long-lasting Graves disease. For the study at large: Less than 3 months of antithyroid drugs had been taken by newly diagnosed Graves' patients. Study conclusions and caveats: Favoring TRBV28, TRBJ1-2 and TRBJ2-5 was a feature seen in persistent disease.

For this clonotype: Its target is unknown.

Building of the TCR beta libraries involved iRepertoire HTBI primers and Arm-PCR of CDR3 regions. TCRdb re-analysed the multiplex PCR reads in MiXCR, keeping a single row per CDR3 protein. The sample includes just over 600,000 distinct CDR3 sequences, about 16% seen only once; the top ten take about 18%. Stated time point: newly diagnosed GD, antithyroid drugs for less than 3 months. Making the TCR library involved RNA that had been extracted from PBMCs. The CDR3 covers 18 residues. Germline assignment: CDR1 MDHEN and CDR2 SYDVKM. V shed 3 bases, J shed 0 bases, and the junction held 11 bases outside the gene matches. This same sample was also taken into another study, of T cells in Graves' hyperthyroidism and ophthalmopathy.

The sample was peripheral blood mononuclear cells (PBMCs), taken at new diagnosis, from a patient treated with antithyroid drugs. The receptor's source is a woman aged 25 to 39 with Graves disease. V and J are TRBV28 and TRBJ2-1, with 7 bases that match TRBD2. The CDR3 here is CASSLLTGGRSSYNEQFF. The CDR3 nucleotides read TGTGCCAGCAGTTTGCTCACCGGGGGGAGGAGCTCCTACAATGAGCAGTTCTTC.